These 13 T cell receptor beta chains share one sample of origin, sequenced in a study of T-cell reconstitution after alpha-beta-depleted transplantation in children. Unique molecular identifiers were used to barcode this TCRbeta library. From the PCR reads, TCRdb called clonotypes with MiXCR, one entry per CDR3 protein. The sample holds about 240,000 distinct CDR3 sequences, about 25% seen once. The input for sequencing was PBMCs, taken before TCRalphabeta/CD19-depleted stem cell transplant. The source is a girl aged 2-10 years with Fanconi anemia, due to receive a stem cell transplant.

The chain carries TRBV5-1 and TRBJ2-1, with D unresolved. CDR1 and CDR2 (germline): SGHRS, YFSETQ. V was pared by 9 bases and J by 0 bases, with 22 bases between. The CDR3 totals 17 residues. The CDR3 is CATYIHGYESSYNEQFF. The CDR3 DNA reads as TGCGCCACCTATATCCACGGTTACGAGAGCTCCTACAATGAGCAGTTCTTC.

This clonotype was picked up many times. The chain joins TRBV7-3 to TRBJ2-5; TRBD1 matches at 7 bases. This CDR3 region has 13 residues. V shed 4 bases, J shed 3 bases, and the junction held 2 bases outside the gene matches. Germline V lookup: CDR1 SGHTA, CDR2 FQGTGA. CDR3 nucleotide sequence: TGTGCCAGCAGCTACGACAGGGAAGAGACCCAGTACTTC. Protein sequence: CASSYDREETQYF.

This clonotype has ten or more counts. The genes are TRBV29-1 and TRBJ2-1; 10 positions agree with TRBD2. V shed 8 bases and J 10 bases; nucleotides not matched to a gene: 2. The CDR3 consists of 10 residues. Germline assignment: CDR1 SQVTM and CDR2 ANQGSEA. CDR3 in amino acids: CSTSGNEQFF. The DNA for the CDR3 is TGCAGCACTAGCGGGAACGAGCAGTTCTTC.

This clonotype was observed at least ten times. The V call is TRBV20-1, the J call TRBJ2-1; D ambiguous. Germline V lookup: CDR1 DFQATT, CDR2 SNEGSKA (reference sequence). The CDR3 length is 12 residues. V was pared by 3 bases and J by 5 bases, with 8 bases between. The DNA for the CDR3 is TGCAGTGCTAGGTACTACAACAATGAGCAGTTCTTC. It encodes CSARYYNNEQFF.

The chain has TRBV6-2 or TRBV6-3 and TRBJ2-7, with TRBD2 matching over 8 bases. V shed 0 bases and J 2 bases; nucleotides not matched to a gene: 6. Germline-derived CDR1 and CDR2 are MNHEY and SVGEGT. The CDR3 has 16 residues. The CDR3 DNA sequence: TGTGCCAGCAGTTACTCGAACTCCGGGGGGGCCTACGAGCAGTACTTC. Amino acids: CASSYSNSGGAYEQYF.

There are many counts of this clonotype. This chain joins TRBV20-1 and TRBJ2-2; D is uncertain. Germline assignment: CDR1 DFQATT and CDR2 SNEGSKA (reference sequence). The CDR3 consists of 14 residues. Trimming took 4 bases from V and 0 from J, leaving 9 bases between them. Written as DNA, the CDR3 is TGCAGTGCTATAACTTTCGCGAACACCGGGGAGCTGTTTTTT. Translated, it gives CSAITFANTGELFF.

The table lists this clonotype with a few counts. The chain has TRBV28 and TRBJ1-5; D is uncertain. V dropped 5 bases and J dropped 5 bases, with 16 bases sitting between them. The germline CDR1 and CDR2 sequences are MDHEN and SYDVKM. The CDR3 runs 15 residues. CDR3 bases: TGTGCCAGCAGTCCAACAGCGATCCGTCATCAGCCCCAGCATTTT. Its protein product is CASSPTAIRHQPQHF. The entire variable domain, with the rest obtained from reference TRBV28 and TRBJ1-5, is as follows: DVKVTQSSRYLVKRTGEKVFLECVQDMDHENMFWYRQDPGLGLRLIYFSYDVKMKEKGDIPEGYSVSREKKERFSLILESASTNQTSMYLCASSPTAIRHQPQHFGDGTRLSIL.

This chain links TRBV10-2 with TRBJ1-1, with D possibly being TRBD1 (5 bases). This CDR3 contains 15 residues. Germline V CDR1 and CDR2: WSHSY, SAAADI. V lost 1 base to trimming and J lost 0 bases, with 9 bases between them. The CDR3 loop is CASSEFPGMNTEAFF. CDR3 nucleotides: TGCGCCAGCAGTGAGTTCCCAGGGATGAACACTGAAGCTTTCTTT.

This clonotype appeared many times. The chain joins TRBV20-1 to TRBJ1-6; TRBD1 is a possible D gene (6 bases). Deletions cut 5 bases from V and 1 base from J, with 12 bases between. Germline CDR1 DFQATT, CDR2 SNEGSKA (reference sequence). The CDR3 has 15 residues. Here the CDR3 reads CSAWTVRSYNSPLHF. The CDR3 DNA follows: TGCAGTGCTTGGACAGTTAGATCCTATAATTCACCCCTCCACTTT.

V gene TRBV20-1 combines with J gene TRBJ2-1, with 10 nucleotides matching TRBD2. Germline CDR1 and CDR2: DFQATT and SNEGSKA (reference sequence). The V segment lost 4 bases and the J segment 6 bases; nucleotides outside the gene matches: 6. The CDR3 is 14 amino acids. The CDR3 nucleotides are TGCAGTGCTATTAGCGGGGGGCCCGGCAATGAGCAGTTCTTC. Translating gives CSAISGGPGNEQFF.

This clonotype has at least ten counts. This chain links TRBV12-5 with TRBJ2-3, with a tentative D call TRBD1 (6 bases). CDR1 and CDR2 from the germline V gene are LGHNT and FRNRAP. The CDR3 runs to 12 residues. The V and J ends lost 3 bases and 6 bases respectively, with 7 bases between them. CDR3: CASGFDRDTQYF. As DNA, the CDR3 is TGTGCTAGTGGTTTCGACAGGGATACGCAGTATTTT.

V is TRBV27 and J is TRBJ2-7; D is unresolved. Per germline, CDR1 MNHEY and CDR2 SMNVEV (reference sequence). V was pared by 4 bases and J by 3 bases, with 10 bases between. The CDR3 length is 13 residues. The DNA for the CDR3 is TGTGCCAGCAGTTACGGGTCTCTCTACGAGCAGTACTTC. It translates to CASSYGSLYEQYF.

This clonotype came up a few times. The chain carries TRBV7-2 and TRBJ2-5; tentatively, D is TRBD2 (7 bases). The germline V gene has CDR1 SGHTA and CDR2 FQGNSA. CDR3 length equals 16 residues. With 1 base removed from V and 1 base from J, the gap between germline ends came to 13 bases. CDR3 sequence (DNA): TGTGCCAGCAGCTTAGTGTCCGGGGGGCCCCAAGAGACCCAGTACTTC. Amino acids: CASSLVSGGPQETQYF.